Here is one TCR beta chain with its context. What it binds is unknown. This CDR3 has 12 residues. Germline values: CDR1 SGHAT, CDR2 FQDESV (reference sequence). Trimming removed 6 bases at V and 10 bases at J, with 13 bases between. This record comes from a study of yellow fever vaccine responses in identical twins. Regarding the study as a whole: Reportedly, twins' vaccine T cell responses looked partly convergent and partly personalized.

TCRdb ran MiXCR on the RT-PCR reads and lists one entry per CDR3 protein. The sample has over 5,500 distinct CDR3 sequences; 80% to 85% are singletons. The chain recombines TRBV11-1 with TRBJ2-1; D is unresolved. The source material was T cells from blood (PBMCs), unsorted or a sorted subset (not recorded which), sampled before or after yellow fever vaccination (not recorded which). The sequence was collected from a woman younger than 35 who received the yellow fever vaccine. CDR3 residues: CASSLGEREQFF. CDR3 bases: TGTGCCAGCAGTCTCGGAGAGAGAGAGCAGTTCTTC. The whole variable domain, filled in from reference TRBV11-1 and TRBJ2-1, reads EAEVAQSPRYKITEKSQAVAFWCDPISGHATLYWYRQILGQGPELLVQFQDESVVDDSQLPKDRFSAERLKGVDSTLKIQPAELGDSAMYLCASSLGEREQFFGPGTRLTVL.